This T cell receptor beta chain came from a study of vaccination and CD4 T cells after COVID-19. With 6 bases removed from V and 2 bases from J, the gap between germline ends came to 16 bases. Germline values: CDR1 MNHNS, CDR2 SASEGT. The CDR3 is 15 amino acids. Cultured CD4+ T cells had their DNA profiled by the Oncomine TCR Beta short-read assay. TCRdb reprocessed the PCR reads via MiXCR and lists one record per CDR3 protein. The sample consists of several thousand distinct CDR3 sequences, roughly 66% of them appearing once. This clonotype occurred a few times. Its antigen remains unidentified. Treatment specified: approximately 11-day PBMC culture with coronavirus spike peptide pools or control peptides (ViraFEST assay). Pre-COVID-19 pandemic sampling (2011-2018) yielded the unexposed donor's CD4+ T cells.

Sequencing input: CD4+ T cells from blood, cultured in vitro. The receptor comes from a human donor in good health. V gene TRBV6-1 combines with J gene TRBJ2-5, with D possibly being TRBD1 (5 bases). CDR3 loop: CASSYSGYPQETQYF. CDR3 nucleotides: TGTGCCAGCAGCTATTCAGGGTATCCGCAAGAGACCCAGTACTTC.